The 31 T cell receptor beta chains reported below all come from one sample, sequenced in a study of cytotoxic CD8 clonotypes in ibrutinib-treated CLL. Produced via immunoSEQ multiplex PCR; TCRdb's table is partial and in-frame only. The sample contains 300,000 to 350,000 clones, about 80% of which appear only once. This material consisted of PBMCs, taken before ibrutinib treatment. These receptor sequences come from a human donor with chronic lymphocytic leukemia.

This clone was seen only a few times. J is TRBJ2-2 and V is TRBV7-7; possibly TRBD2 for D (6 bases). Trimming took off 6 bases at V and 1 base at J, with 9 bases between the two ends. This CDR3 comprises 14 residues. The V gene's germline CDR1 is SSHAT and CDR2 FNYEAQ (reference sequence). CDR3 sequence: CASRPGGNTGELFF. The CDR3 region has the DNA TGTGCCAGCAGGCCCGGGGGGAACACCGGGGAGCTGTTTTTT.

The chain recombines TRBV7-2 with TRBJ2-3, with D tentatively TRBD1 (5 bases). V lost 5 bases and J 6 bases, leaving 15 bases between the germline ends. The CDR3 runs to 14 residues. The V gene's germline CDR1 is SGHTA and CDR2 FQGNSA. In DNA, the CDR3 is TGTGCCAGCAGCACCGGACACAAGGGGGATACGCAGTATTTT. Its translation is CASSTGHKGDTQYF.

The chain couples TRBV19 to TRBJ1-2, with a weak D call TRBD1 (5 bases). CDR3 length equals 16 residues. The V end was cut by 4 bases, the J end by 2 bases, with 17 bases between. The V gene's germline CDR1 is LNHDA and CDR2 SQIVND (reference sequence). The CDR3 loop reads CASSTQDMDTNYGYTF. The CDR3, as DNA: TGTGCCAGTAGTACTCAGGATATGGACACGAACTATGGCTACACCTTC.

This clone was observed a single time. The CDR3 region has the DNA TGTGCCAGCAGTTTAGGGACGGGACTAGCCTACGAGCAGTACTTC. This codes for CASSLGTGLAYEQYF. This chain uses TRBV27 with TRBJ2-7; 8 bases agree with TRBD2. Germline V lookup: CDR1 MNHEY, CDR2 SMNVEV (reference sequence). CDR3 length equals 15 residues. J lost 2 bases, V lost 2 bases, and 5 bases had no gene match.

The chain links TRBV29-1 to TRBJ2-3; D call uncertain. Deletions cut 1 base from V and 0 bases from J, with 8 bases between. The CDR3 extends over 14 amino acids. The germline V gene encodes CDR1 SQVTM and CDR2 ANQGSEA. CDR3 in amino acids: CSVEGGYSTDTQYF. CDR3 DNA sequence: TGCAGCGTTGAAGGGGGTTACAGCACAGATACGCAGTATTTT.

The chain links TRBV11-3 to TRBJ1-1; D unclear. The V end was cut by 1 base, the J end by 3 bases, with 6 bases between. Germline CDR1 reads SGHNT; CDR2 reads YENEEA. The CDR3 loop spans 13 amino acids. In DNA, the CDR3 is TGTGCCAGCAGCTTAGCCGGAGACACTGAAGCTTTCTTT. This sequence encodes CASSLAGDTEAFF.

The CDR3, as DNA: TGTGCCAGCAGCATGGAATATCAGGGAGGGTACTCCTACGAGCAGTACTTC. It is translated as CASSMEYQGGYSYEQYF. The V call is TRBV5-8, the J call TRBJ2-7; the match to TRBD2 covers 7 bases. Germline CDR1 SGHTS, CDR2 YDEGEE. This CDR3 is built from 17 residues. J lost 0 bases, V lost 4 bases, and 13 bases had no gene match.

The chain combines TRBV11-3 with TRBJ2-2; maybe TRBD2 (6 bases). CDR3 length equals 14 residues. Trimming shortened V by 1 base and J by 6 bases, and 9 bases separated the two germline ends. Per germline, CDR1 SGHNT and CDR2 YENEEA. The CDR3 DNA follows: TGTGCCAGCAGCTTAGCGGGAGCCCCCGGGGAGCTGTTTTTT. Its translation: CASSLAGAPGELFF.

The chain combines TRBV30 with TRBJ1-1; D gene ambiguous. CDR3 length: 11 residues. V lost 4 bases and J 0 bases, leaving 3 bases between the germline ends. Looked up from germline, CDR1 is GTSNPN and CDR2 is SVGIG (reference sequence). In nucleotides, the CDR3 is TGTGCCTGGACCTTGAACACTGAAGCTTTCTTT. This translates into CAWTLNTEAFF.

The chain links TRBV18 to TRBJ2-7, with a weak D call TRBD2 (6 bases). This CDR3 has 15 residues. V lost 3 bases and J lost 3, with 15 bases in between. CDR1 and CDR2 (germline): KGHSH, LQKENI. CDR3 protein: CASSPMGGLGYEQYF. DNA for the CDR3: TGTGCCAGCTCACCCATGGGGGGTCTGGGCTACGAGCAGTACTTC.

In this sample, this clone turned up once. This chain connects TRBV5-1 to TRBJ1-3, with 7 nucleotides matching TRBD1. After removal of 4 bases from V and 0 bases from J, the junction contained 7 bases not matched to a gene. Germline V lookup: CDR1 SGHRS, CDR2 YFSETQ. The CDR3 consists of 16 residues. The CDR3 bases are TGCGCCAGCAGCGTAGGACAGGCCGACTCTGGAAACACCATATATTTT. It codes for CASSVGQADSGNTIYF. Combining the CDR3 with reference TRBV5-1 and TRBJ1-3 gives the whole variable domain KAGVTQTPRYLIKTRGQQVTLSCSPISGHRSVSWYQQTPGQGLQFLFEYFSETQRNKGNFPGRFSGRQFSNSRSEMNVSTLELGDSALYLCASSVGQADSGNTIYFGEGSWLTVV.

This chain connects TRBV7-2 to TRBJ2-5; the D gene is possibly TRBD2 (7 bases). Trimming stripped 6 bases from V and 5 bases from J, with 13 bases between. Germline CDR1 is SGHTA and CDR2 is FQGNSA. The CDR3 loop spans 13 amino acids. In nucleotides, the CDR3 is TGTGCCAGCAGACCCCGGGGGGCGGAGACCCAGTACTTC. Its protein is CASRPRGAETQYF.

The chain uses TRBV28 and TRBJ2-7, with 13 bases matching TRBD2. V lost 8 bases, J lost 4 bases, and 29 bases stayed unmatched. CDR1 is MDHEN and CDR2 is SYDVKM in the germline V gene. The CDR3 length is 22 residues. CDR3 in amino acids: CASLGTSGIDKKVGVSQYEQYF. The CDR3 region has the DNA TGTGCCAGCTTAGGGACTAGCGGGATAGACAAAAAGGTGGGCGTTTCCCAGTACGAGCAGTACTTC.

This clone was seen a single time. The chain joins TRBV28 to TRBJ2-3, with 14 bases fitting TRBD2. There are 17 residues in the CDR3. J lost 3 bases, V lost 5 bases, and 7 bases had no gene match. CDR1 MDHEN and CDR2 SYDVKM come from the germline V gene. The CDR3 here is CASSVGLAGGSTDTQYF. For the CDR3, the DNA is TGTGCCAGCAGTGTCGGACTAGCGGGAGGTTCAACAGATACGCAGTATTTT.

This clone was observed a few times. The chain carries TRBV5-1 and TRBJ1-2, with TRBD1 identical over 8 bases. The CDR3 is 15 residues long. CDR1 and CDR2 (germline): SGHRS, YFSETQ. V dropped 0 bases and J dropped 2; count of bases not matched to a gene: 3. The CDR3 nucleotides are TGCGCCAGCAGCTTGGATGGACAGGGCAACTATGGCTACACCTTC. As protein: CASSLDGQGNYGYTF.

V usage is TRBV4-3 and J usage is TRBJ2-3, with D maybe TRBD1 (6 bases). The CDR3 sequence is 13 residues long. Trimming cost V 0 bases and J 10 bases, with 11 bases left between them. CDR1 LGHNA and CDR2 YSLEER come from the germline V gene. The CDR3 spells CASSQDGSGAQYF. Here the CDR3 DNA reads TGCGCCAGCAGCCAAGATGGATCAGGGGCGCAGTATTTT.

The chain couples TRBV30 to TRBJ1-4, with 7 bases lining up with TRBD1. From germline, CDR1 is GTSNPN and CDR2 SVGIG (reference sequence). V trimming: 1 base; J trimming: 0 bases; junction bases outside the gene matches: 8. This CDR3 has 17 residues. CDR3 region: CAWSDRGGGPTNEKLFF. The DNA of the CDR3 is TGTGCCTGGAGTGACAGGGGAGGGGGACCAACTAATGAAAAACTGTTTTTT.

The CDR3 loop is CASTGTLLNTEAFF. CDR3 nucleotide sequence: TGTGCCAGCACCGGGACGTTACTGAACACTGAAGCTTTCTTT. The chain links TRBV25-1 to TRBJ1-1, with D possibly being TRBD1 (5 bases). Trimming left V 7 bases short and J 0 bases short, with 12 bases between. The CDR3 length is 14 residues. Per the germline V gene, CDR1 is MGHDK and CDR2 is SYGVNS.

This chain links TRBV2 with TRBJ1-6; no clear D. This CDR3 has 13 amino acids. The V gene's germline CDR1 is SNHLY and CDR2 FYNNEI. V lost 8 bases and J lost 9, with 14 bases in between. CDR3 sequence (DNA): TGTGCCAGCCACCCAGAGCCAGGTTCACCCCTCCACTTT. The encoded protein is CASHPEPGSPLHF.

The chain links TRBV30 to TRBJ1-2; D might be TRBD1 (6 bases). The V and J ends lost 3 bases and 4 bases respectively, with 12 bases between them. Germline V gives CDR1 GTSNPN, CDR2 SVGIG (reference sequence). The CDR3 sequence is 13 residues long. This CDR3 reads CAWSPGGGYGYTF. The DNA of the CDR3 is TGTGCCTGGAGCCCCGGGGGCGGCTATGGCTACACCTTC.

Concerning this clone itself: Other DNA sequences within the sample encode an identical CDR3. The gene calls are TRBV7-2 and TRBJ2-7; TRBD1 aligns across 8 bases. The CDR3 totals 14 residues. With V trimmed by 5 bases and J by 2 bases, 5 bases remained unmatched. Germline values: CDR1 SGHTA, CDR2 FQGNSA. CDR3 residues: CASSGNRGAYEQYF. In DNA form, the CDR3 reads TGTGCCAGCAGCGGTAACAGGGGGGCCTACGAGCAGTACTTC. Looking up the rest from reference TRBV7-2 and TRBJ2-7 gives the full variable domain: GAGVSQSPSNKVTEKGKDVELRCDPISGHTALYWYRQSLGQGLEFLIYFQGNSAPDKSGLPSDRFSAERTGGSVSTLTIQRTQQEDSAVYLCASSGNRGAYEQYFGPGTRLTVT.

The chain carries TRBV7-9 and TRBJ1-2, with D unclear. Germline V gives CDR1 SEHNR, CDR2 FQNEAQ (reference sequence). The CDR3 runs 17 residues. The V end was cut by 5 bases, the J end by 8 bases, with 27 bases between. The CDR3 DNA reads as TGTGCCAGCAGCCCACAAATCCGCGTCCCTTCCCCGGAAGGCTACACCTTC. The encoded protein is CASSPQIRVPSPEGYTF.

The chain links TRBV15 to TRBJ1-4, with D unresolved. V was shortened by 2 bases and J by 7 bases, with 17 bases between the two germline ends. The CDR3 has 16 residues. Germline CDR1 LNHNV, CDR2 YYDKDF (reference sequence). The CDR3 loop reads CATSRSPPDSSEKLFF. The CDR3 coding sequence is TGTGCCACCAGCAGATCCCCCCCTGACTCAAGTGAAAAACTGTTTTTT. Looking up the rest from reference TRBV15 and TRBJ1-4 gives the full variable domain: DAMVIQNPRYQVTQFGKPVTLSCSQTLNHNVMYWYQQKSSQAPKLLFHYYDKDFNNEADTPDNFQSRRPNTSFCFLDIRSPGLGDTAMYLCATSRSPPDSSEKLFFGSGTQLSVL.

The CDR3 DNA sequence: TGTGCCTGGAGTGGGGGGGCCAGCTCTGGGGCCAACGTCCTGACTTTC. Its protein is CAWSGGASSGANVLTF. The chain carries TRBV30 and TRBJ2-6; D is tentatively TRBD1 or TRBD2 (6 bases each). The V gene lost 1 base and the J gene lost 0 bases, with 10 bases spanning the gap. CDR1 and CDR2 (germline): GTSNPN, SVGIG (reference sequence). The CDR3 is 16 residues long.

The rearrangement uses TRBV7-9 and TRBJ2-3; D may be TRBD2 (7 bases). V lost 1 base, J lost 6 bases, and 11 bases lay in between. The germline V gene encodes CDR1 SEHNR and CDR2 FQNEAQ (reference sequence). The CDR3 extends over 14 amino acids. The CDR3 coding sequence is TGTGCCAGCAGCTTAGGTGGGAGGGGGGATACGCAGTATTTT. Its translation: CASSLGGRGDTQYF. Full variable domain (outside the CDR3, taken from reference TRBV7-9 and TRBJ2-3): DTGVSQNPRHKITKRGQNVTFRCDPISEHNRLYWYRQTLGQGPEFLTYFQNEAQLEKSRLLSDRFSAERPKGSFSTLEIQRTEQGDSAMYLCASSLGGRGDTQYFGPGTRLTVL.

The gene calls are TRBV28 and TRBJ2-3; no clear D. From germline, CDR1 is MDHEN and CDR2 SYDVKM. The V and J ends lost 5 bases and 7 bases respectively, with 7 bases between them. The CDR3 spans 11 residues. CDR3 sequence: CASSPQYTQYF. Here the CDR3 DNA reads TGTGCCAGCAGTCCCCAATATACGCAGTATTTT.

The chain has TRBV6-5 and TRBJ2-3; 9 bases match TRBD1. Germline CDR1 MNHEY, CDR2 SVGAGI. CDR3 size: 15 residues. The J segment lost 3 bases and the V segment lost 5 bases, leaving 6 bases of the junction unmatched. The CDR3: CASSIGQGPTDTQYF. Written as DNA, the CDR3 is TGTGCCAGCAGTATAGGACAGGGGCCGACAGATACGCAGTATTTT.

The DNA for the CDR3 is TGTGCCACCAGCGGGGAGTGGGGGGACTCCTACGAGCAGTACTTC. Residues: CATSGEWGDSYEQYF. The V call is TRBV15, the J call TRBJ2-7, with D possibly being TRBD2 (6 bases). V was trimmed by 5 bases and J by 0 bases, leaving 14 bases between them. Germline V gives CDR1 LNHNV, CDR2 YYDKDF (reference sequence). The CDR3 has 15 amino acids.

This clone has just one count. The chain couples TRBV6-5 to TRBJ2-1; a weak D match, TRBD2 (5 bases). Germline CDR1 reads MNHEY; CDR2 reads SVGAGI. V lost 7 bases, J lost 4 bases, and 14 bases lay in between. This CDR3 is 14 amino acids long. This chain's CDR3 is CASNSGGRYNEQFF. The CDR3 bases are TGTGCCAGCAACTCGGGCGGGCGGTACAATGAGCAGTTCTTC.

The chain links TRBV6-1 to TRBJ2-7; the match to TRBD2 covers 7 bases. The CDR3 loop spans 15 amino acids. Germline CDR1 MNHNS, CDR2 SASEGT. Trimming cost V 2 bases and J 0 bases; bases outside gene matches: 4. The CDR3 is CASSEFLADSYEQYF. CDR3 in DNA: TGTGCCAGCAGTGAATTTCTAGCGGACTCCTACGAGCAGTACTTC.

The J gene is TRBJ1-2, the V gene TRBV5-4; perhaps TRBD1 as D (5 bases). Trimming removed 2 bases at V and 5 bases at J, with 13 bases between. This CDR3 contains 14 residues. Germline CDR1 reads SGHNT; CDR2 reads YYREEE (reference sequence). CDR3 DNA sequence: TGTGCCAGCAGCTTTAGGGACCGACCATATGGCTACACCTTC. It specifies CASSFRDRPYGYTF.